A selection of T cell receptor beta chains follows, all from one sample in a study of T cells in Graves' hyperthyroidism and ophthalmopathy. Using its own MiXCR run on the multiplex PCR reads, TCRdb lists one record per CDR3 protein. Of fewer than 550,000 distinct CDR3 sequences detected, roughly 24% appear once; the ten largest clones hold around 11%. The source material was blood. The receptors derive from a young woman with Graves' ophthalmopathy. The conserved cysteine and the conserved F or W are not part of the CDR3 here.

TRBV20-1,TRBJ2-2,SARSLADTGELF
TRBV29-1,TRBJ2-7,SVAGAISYEQY
TRBV20-1,TRBJ1-1,SARDIGETMNTEAF
TRBV4-1,TRBJ1-2,ASRLTGGNGYT
TRBV28,TRBJ1-1,ASSEQGEGTEAF
TRBV7-2,TRBJ1-5,ASRKNRNQPQH
TRBV12-3/TRBV12-4,TRBJ2-2,ASSLAGASTGELF
TRBV30,TRBJ1-1,AWNRDYHTEAF
TRBV19,TRBJ1-1,ASSTGQNTEAF
TRBV19,TRBJ2-5,ASSREWGETQY
TRBV11-2,TRBJ1-1,ASSLGGAWTEAF
TRBV28,TRBJ1-2,ASRAQGEGGYT
TRBV6-1,TRBJ1-5,ASRGDSGNQPQH
TRBV20-1,TRBJ2-5,SARDELQETQY
TRBV28,TRBJ1-6,ASSLQGWSPLH
TRBV28,TRBJ1-5,ASSLYGQPQH
TRBV6-2/TRBV6-3,TRBJ2-5,ASSLRQGTAQETQY
TRBV12-3/TRBV12-4,TRBJ1-5,ASSSSWSNQPQH
TRBV20-1,TRBJ1-1,SAGGPTEAF
TRBV9,TRBJ2-7,ASSVETSRIDEQY
TRBV6-5,TRBJ1-2,ASSHDEGRTAGGYT
TRBV12-3/TRBV12-4,TRBJ1-3,ASDDRGNTIY
TRBV20-1,TRBJ2-7,SAINPGLVDEQY
TRBV12-3/TRBV12-4,TRBJ2-7,ASSKPGLAGTYEQY
TRBV6-4,TRBJ2-7,ASSDFPMDPPFVGQY
TRBV30,TRBJ2-2,AWSVLGSNTGELF
TRBV7-2,TRBJ1-1,ASSLTRGVNTEAF
TRBV20-1,TRBJ1-1,SAAPGAGPSSAF
TRBV27,TRBJ2-2,ASSLLPQGGRAGELF
TRBV19,TRBJ1-2,ASSAGTAGSYGYT
TRBV28,TRBJ2-5,ASSLWGTSGGKETKY
TRBV20-1,TRBJ2-4,SADKDNVAKNIQY
TRBV4-1,TRBJ1-1,ASSQPGSTEAF
TRBV27,TRBJ2-7,ASSDKTGVLGEQY
TRBV5-1,TRBJ1-3,ASQAVSSGNTIY
TRBV14,TRBJ2-2,ASSQENTGELF
TRBV6-5,TRBJ1-5,ASSLGWSNQPQH
TRBV28,TRBJ1-1,ASSQEGLAF
TRBV9,TRBJ2-2,ASSVETGGAGELF
TRBV27,TRBJ1-2,ASSRQRVGYGYT
TRBV20-1,TRBJ2-5,SAKRSVQETQY
TRBV24-1,TRBJ1-2,ATHEEYGYT
TRBV10-3,TRBJ2-5,AISGSGEETQY